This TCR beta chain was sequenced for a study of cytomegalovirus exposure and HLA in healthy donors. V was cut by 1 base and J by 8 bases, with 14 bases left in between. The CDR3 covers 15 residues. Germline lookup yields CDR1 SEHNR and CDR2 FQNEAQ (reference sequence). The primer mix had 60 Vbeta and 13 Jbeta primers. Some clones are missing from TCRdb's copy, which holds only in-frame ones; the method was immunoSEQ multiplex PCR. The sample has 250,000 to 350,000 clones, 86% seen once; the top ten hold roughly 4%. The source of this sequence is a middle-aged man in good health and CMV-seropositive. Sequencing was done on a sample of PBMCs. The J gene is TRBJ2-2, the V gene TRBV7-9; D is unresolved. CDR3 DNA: TGTGCCAGCAGCTTAGAGCTGGGTCACGGGGGGGAGCTGTTTTTT. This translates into CASSLELGHGGELFF.